These 32 T cell receptor beta chains share one sample of origin, sequenced in a study of glioma-infiltrating T cells. Using RNA template, CDR3s of TCR alpha and beta were amplified with iRepertoire arm-PCR. One entry per CDR3 protein results from TCRdb running MiXCR on the multiplex PCR reads. In the table there are more than 350,000 distinct CDR3 sequences, 35% to 45% of which are singletons. Source material: glioma tissue, nonneoplastic brain tissue, or PBMCs (not recorded which). The origin of the receptors is a human donor with low-grade glioma or glioblastoma, undergoing nonglioma brain surgery, or in good health (not recorded which).

The chain combines TRBV20-1 with TRBJ2-7, with 11 bases fitting TRBD2. Germline CDR1 and CDR2: DFQATT and SNEGSKA (reference sequence). V lost 3 bases to trimming and J lost 11 bases; unmatched junction nucleotides: 9. The CDR3 is 13 residues long. The CDR3 loop is CSARSGLAAEEYF. The CDR3 region has the DNA TGCAGTGCTAGGTCGGGACTAGCGGCAGAAGAGTACTTC.

This clonotype showed up just a few times. The V and J genes are TRBV7-2 and TRBJ2-4, with 10 bases lining up with TRBD1. This CDR3 is 15 amino acids long. With V trimmed by 5 bases and J by 6 bases, 7 bases remained unmatched. Germline-derived CDR1 and CDR2 are SGHTA and FQGNSA. The CDR3 loop reads CASSRGTGAINIQYF. For the CDR3, the DNA is TGTGCCAGCAGCCGTGGGACAGGGGCTATAAACATTCAGTACTTC.

This clonotype has a handful of counts. The chain combines TRBV2 with TRBJ2-1; D is perhaps TRBD1 (6 bases). Germline assignment: CDR1 SNHLY and CDR2 FYNNEI. V gave up 2 bases and J gave up 0 bases, with 8 bases separating them. The CDR3 is 15 residues long. The CDR3 loop is CASSEQGSSYNEQFF. In DNA form, the CDR3 reads TGTGCCAGCAGTGAACAGGGGTCCTCCTACAATGAGCAGTTCTTC.

V usage is TRBV28 and J usage is TRBJ2-1; unclear D gene. The CDR3 extends over 12 amino acids. Between the trimmed V and J ends, which lost 2 bases and 10 bases, there was a span of 9 bases. CDR1 and CDR2 (germline): MDHEN, SYDVKM. The CDR3 DNA reads TGTGCCAGCAGTTTAGAGGACGGGGAGCAGTTCTTC. This encodes CASSLEDGEQFF.

This clonotype has more than one count but fewer than ten. The chain employs TRBV7-2 and TRBJ1-5; TRBD1 aligns across 8 bases. This CDR3 has 15 residues. V lost 7 bases to trimming and J lost 0 bases; unmatched junction nucleotides: 5. Germline V gene sequence: CDR1 SGHTA, CDR2 FQGNSA. The CDR3 here is CASKSDRGSNQPQHF. CDR3 nucleotide sequence: TGTGCCAGCAAATCTGACAGGGGTAGCAATCAGCCCCAGCATTTT.

Worth noting for this clonotype: Being one base from a much bigger clone, this may be a read error. This sequence joins TRBV28 and TRBJ1-2, with TRBD1 matching over 7 bases. CDR3 length equals 13 residues. Losses at the gene ends were 8 bases for V and 7 bases for J; bases not matched to a gene: 10. The germline CDR1 and CDR2 sequences are MDHEN and SYDVKM. CDR3 loop: CASVQGPIRGYTF. CDR3 nucleotides: TGTGCCAGCGTACAGGGGCCCATACGTGGCTACACCTTC.

This clonotype was seen more than once but under ten times. The rearrangement links TRBV11-3 to TRBJ2-1; D is unresolved. The ends were cut back, 1 base at V and 6 bases at J, with 7 bases in the middle. The CDR3 loop spans 13 amino acids. Germline V CDR1 and CDR2: SGHNT, YENEEA. This chain's CDR3 is CASSLARSNEQFF. CDR3 sequence (DNA): TGTGCCAGCAGCTTAGCCCGAAGCAATGAGCAGTTCTTC.

In the case of this clonotype: A much larger clone is a single base away; this may be a read error. The chain carries TRBV28 and TRBJ1-5; D may be TRBD1 (6 bases). The CDR3 spans 17 residues. Looked up from germline, CDR1 is MDHEN and CDR2 is SYDVKM. CDR3 DNA sequence: TGTGCCAGCAGTTTTGAGGACAGCTTCTATAGCAATCAGCCCCGGCATTTT. It translates to CASSFEDSFYSNQPRHF.

In the case of this clonotype: Given a much more abundant clone one base away, this may be a read error. V and J are TRBV28 and TRBJ1-5; unclear D gene. Germline CDR1 MDHEN, CDR2 SYDVKM. This CDR3 is built from 13 residues. The CDR3 nucleotides read TGTGCCAGCAGCCGGGAACTCAATCGGCCCCAGCATTTT. Amino acid sequence: CASSRELNRPQHF.

This clonotype was picked up many times. For the CDR3, the DNA is TGTGCCAGCAGTGCCCTCCGACAGGGGGCTTACACAGATACGCAGTATTTT. This sequence encodes CASSALRQGAYTDTQYF. The chain uses TRBV27 and TRBJ2-3; TRBD1 matches 10 bases. The trim removed 5 bases at V and 2 bases at J, leaving 10 bases unmatched. This CDR3 spans 17 amino acids. Germline CDR1 and CDR2: MNHEY and SMNVEV (reference sequence).

This clonotype has a handful of counts. V usage is TRBV28 and J usage is TRBJ2-1, with a possible D match to TRBD1 (6 bases). There are 15 residues in the CDR3. V was cut by 3 bases and J by 0 bases, with 9 bases left in between. CDR1 and CDR2 from the germline V gene are MDHEN and SYDVKM. DNA of the CDR3: TGTGCCAGCAGTTTCGGGGACAACTCCTACAATGAGCAGTTCTTC. It encodes CASSFGDNSYNEQFF.

The chain couples TRBV9 to TRBJ2-3; D remains ambiguous. The CDR3 consists of 15 residues. Germline CDR1 and CDR2: SGDLS and YYNGEE. Between the trimmed V and J ends, which lost 1 base and 0 bases, there was a span of 9 bases. The CDR3 loop is CASSVYGESTDTQYF. The CDR3 DNA reads TGTGCCAGCAGCGTATATGGCGAGAGCACAGATACGCAGTATTTT. The full variable domain, completed using reference TRBV9 and TRBJ2-3, is DSGVTQTPKHLITATGQRVTLRCSPRSGDLSVYWYQQSLDQGLQFLIQYYNGEERAKGNILERFSAQQFPDLHSELNLSSLELGDSALYFCASSVYGESTDTQYFGPGTRLTVL.

The chain combines TRBV6-1 with TRBJ2-2, with TRBD2 matching 14 bases. The CDR3 totals 18 residues. With 7 bases clipped from V and 3 bases from J, the junction kept 10 bases outside the gene matches. Germline V lookup: CDR1 MNHNS, CDR2 SASEGT. CDR3 residues: CASKPGLAGGLYTGELFF. CDR3 coding DNA: TGTGCCAGCAAACCCGGACTAGCGGGAGGACTGTACACCGGGGAGCTGTTTTTT.

This clonotype was found a few times. The chain couples TRBV20-1 to TRBJ2-1; unclear D gene. V lost 5 bases, J lost 4 bases, and 18 bases lay in between. In germline, CDR1 is DFQATT, CDR2 SNEGSKA (reference sequence). There are 15 residues in the CDR3. The CDR3 here is CSAPTPHVLYNEQFF. CDR3 nucleotides: TGCAGTGCTCCTACCCCACACGTATTATACAATGAGCAGTTCTTC.

Concerning this clonotype itself: This may arise from a read error, as a much more abundant clone is one base away. This chain links TRBV20-1 with TRBJ1-1, with D hard to call. The V end lost 3 bases, the J end lost 6 bases, and 11 bases lay between the germline ends. Germline V gene data show CDR1 as DFQATT and CDR2 as SNEGSKA (reference sequence). The CDR3 spans 12 residues. The CDR3 DNA reads as TGCAGTGCTAGTTCATGGGGTGCTGAAGCTTTCTTT. It specifies CSASSWGAEAFF.

This sequence joins TRBV28 and TRBJ2-3; TRBD2 aligns across 7 bases. V gave up 1 base and J gave up 5 bases; unmatched junction bases: 9. CDR1 is MDHEN, CDR2 SYDVKM, per germline. CDR3 length: 16 amino acids. CDR3 nucleotide sequence: TGTGCCAGCAGTTTATTCAAGCGGGGACTAATAGATACGCAGTATTTT. Protein: CASSLFKRGLIDTQYF. Supplemented by reference TRBV28 and TRBJ2-3, the full variable domain reads DVKVTQSSRYLVKRTGEKVFLECVQDMDHENMFWYRQDPGLGLRLIYFSYDVKMKEKGDIPEGYSVSREKKERFSLILESASTNQTSMYLCASSLFKRGLIDTQYFGPGTRLTVL.

This chain links TRBV9 with TRBJ1-1, with 8 bases fitting TRBD1. This CDR3 is built from 14 residues. V dropped 3 bases and J dropped 4; count of bases not matched to a gene: 5. Germline loops: CDR1 SGDLS, CDR2 YYNGEE. The CDR3 loop reads CASSAGQGLTEAFF. The CDR3 region has the DNA TGTGCCAGCAGCGCCGGACAGGGCCTCACTGAAGCTTTCTTT.

This rearrangement joins TRBV7-9 to TRBJ2-1; 7 bases agree with TRBD2. Germline CDR1 SEHNR, CDR2 FQNEAQ (reference sequence). After removal of 3 bases from V and 10 bases from J, the junction contained 6 bases not matched to a gene. The CDR3 length is 13 residues. CDR3 coding DNA: TGTGCCAGCAGCTTTGCGGGAGCTGTCGAGCAGTTCTTC. It is translated as CASSFAGAVEQFF.

There are many counts of this clonotype. This chain joins TRBV6-2 or TRBV6-3 and TRBJ2-3; 12 nucleotides match TRBD2. The germline gives CDR1 MNHEY, CDR2 SVGEGT. With V trimmed by 2 bases and J by 0 bases, 3 bases remained unmatched. The CDR3 consists of 17 residues. DNA for the CDR3: TGTGCCAGCAGTTACCCCGGACTAGCGGGGAGCACAGATACGCAGTATTTT. Its translation is CASSYPGLAGSTDTQYF.

This chain joins TRBV19 and TRBJ2-7, with TRBD2 matching 12 bases. This CDR3 comprises 15 residues. Germline CDR1 and CDR2: LNHDA and SQIVND (reference sequence). V was clipped by 5 bases and J by 4 bases; unmatched bases: 6. CDR3 sequence (DNA): TGTGCCAGTAGTCGACTAGCGGGAGAGGGGTACGAGCAGTACTTC. Protein product: CASSRLAGEGYEQYF.

Here the CDR3 DNA reads TGTGCCAGCAGTGAAGGGGGACAGATCAAAGAGACCCAGTACTTC. As protein: CASSEGGQIKETQYF. The rearrangement joins TRBV25-1 to TRBJ2-5; TRBD1 aligns across 7 bases. Germline values: CDR1 MGHDK, CDR2 SYGVNS. This CDR3 is 15 amino acids long. J lost 3 bases, V lost 2 bases, and 6 bases had no gene match.

This clonotype was counted between two and nine times. The gene calls are TRBV28 and TRBJ2-1, with 13 bases lining up with TRBD2. Germline values: CDR1 MDHEN, CDR2 SYDVKM. The J segment lost 3 bases and the V segment lost 4 bases, leaving 21 bases of the junction unmatched. CDR3 length: 22 residues. CDR3 sequence: CASSYLPPSGTSGEYYYNEQFF. The CDR3 nucleotides are TGTGCCAGCAGTTACCTCCCCCCGTCCGGGACTAGCGGGGAATACTACTACAATGAGCAGTTCTTC.

J is TRBJ2-2 and V is TRBV7-6, with D possibly TRBD1 on 6 matching bases. The CDR3 spans 16 residues. Trimming took 3 bases from V and 3 from J, leaving 14 bases between them. Germline CDR1 SGHVS, CDR2 FNYEAQ. CDR3 sequence (DNA): TGTGCCAGCAGCTTGGTTCCCTACAGGGACACCGGGGAGCTGTTTTTT. This translates into CASSLVPYRDTGELFF.

Details on this clonotype: Being one base from a much bigger clone, this may be a read error. The rearrangement links TRBV7-2 to TRBJ2-1; 9 bases map to TRBD1. CDR1 is SGHTA, CDR2 FQGNSA, per germline. CDR3 length: 13 amino acids. CDR3 in DNA: TGTGCCAGCAGCACAGGACAGGGGAATGAGCGGTTCTTC. Protein: CASSTGQGNERFF.

In DNA, the CDR3 is TGCGCCAGCAGCCTACGAGGGGACAGCTCCTACGAGCAGTACTTC. Encoded protein: CASSLRGDSSYEQYF. The chain is built from TRBV5-1 and TRBJ2-7, with 7 positions matching TRBD1. The trim removed 4 bases at V and 0 bases at J, leaving 7 bases unmatched. The length of the CDR3 is 15 residues. Germline CDR1 is SGHRS and CDR2 is YFSETQ.

In this sample, this clonotype turned up many times. V and J are TRBV27 and TRBJ1-1; weak D call: TRBD1 (5 bases). Trimming stripped 8 bases from V and 11 bases from J, with 15 bases between. The CDR3 is 11 residues long. In germline, CDR1 is MNHEY, CDR2 SMNVEV (reference sequence). CDR3 nucleotide sequence: TGTGCCAGCGGGAACATTGGGGGTGCTTTCTTT. Protein product: CASGNIGGAFF.

This chain links TRBV25-1 with TRBJ2-1; 8 positions match TRBD1. The CDR3 extends over 23 amino acids. The germline gives CDR1 MGHDK, CDR2 SYGVNS. The ends lost 6 bases at V and 7 bases at J; junction bases unmatched: 35. The CDR3 nucleotides are TGTGCCAGCAGCTTCATCGGACAGGGCTTTAGTACTCTCGGAAAGTTGGTCGGGAATGAGCAGTTCTTC. This codes for CASSFIGQGFSTLGKLVGNEQFF.

This chain uses TRBV20-1 with TRBJ2-1; 10 positions match TRBD2. Per the germline V gene, CDR1 is DFQATT and CDR2 is SNEGSKA (reference sequence). V lost 6 bases, J lost 4 bases, and 9 bases stayed unmatched. The CDR3 runs to 15 residues. The CDR3 nucleotides read TGCAGTGCAACCCTGAGCGGGAGGGCTTACAATGAGCAGTTCTTC. It encodes CSATLSGRAYNEQFF.

This clonotype has more than one count but fewer than ten. The V call is TRBV19, the J call TRBJ1-2; possibly TRBD1 for D (5 bases). Germline V CDR1 and CDR2: LNHDA, SQIVND (reference sequence). V was pared by 2 bases and J by 2 bases, with 6 bases between. The CDR3 is made up of 13 amino acids. As DNA, the CDR3 is TGTGCCAGTAGTATACGGGACAACTATGGCTACACCTTC. Residues: CASSIRDNYGYTF.

The chain carries TRBV27 and TRBJ2-3, with TRBD1 as a possible D gene (6 bases). The CDR3 totals 15 residues. Germline CDR1 and CDR2: MNHEY and SMNVEV (reference sequence). V lost 0 bases and J lost 1, with 8 bases in between. The chain's CDR3 is CASSLSKGGTDTQYF. In DNA, the CDR3 is TGTGCCAGCAGTTTATCGAAGGGGGGCACAGATACGCAGTATTTT.

Concerning this clonotype: Lacking the conserved final phenylalanine or tryptophan, this CDR3 likely reflects a read error. CDR3: CAISESIGPMNTEAFS. CDR3 in DNA: TGTGCCATCAGTGAGTCTATCGGGCCCATGAACACTGAAGCTTTCTCT. The V call is TRBV10-3, the J call TRBJ1-1; no definite D call. The CDR3 loop spans 16 amino acids. Germline-derived CDR1 and CDR2 are ENHRY and SYGVKD. Trimming left V 0 bases short and J 0 bases short, with 11 bases between.

This rearrangement joins TRBV6-9 to TRBJ2-1; D remains unclear. The V end lost 3 bases, the J end lost 5 bases, and 11 bases lay between the germline ends. The CDR3 extends over 14 amino acids. Germline values: CDR1 MNHGY, CDR2 SVAAGI. The CDR3, as DNA: TGTGCCAGCAGTTACACCGGGCTCCACAATGAGCAGTTCTTC. This encodes CASSYTGLHNEQFF.